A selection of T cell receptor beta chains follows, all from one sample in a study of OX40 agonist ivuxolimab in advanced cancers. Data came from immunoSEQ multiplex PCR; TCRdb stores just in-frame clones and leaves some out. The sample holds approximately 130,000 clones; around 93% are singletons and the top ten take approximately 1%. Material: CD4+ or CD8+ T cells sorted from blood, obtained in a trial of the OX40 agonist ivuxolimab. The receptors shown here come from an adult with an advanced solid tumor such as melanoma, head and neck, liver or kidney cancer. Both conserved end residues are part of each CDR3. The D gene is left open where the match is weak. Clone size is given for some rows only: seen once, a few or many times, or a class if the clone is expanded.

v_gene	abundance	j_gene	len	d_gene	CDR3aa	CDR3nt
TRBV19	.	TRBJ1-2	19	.	CASSIRGRGRDRSNYGYTF	TGTGCCAGTAGTATACGAGGGAGGGGCAGAGATCGTTCTAACTATGGCTACACCTTC
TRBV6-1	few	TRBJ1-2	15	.	CASSEGKGAGYGYTF	TGTGCCAGCAGTGAAGGGAAAGGGGCGGGCTATGGCTACACCTTC
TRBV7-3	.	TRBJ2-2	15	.	CASSPSLLNTGELFF	TGTGCCAGCAGCCCGTCGCTCCTGAACACCGGGGAGCTGTTTTTT
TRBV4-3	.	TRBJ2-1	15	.	CASSHSSSIHNEQFF	TGCGCCAGCAGCCATTCTAGCTCAATTCACAATGAGCAGTTCTTC
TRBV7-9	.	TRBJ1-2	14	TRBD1	CASSSRTGPYGYTF	TGTGCCAGCAGCTCAAGGACAGGCCCCTATGGCTACACCTTC
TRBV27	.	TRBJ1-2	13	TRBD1	CASSAQGNYGYTF	TGTGCCAGCAGTGCACAGGGGAACTATGGCTACACCTTC
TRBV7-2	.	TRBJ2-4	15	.	CASSSTAIAKNIQYF	TGTGCCAGCAGCTCTACAGCCATAGCCAAAAACATTCAGTACTTC
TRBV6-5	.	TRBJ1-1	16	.	CASSYGWRQADTEAFF	TGTGCCAGCAGTTACGGGTGGCGGCAGGCCGACACTGAAGCTTTCTTT
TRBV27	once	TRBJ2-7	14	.	CASSTPRQVHEQYF	TGTGCCAGCAGTACCCCCCGACAGGTCCACGAGCAGTACTTC
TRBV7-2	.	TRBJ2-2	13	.	CASSSTFWGELFF	TGTGCCAGCAGCTCTACTTTTTGGGGGGAGCTGTTTTTT
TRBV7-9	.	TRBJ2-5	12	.	CASSSGKETQYF	TGTGCCAGCAGCTCGGGCAAAGAGACCCAGTACTTC
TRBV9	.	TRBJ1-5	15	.	CASSVDGGSNQPQHF	TGTGCCAGCAGCGTAGATGGCGGGAGCAATCAGCCCCAGCATTTT
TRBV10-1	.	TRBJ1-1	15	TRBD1	CASSDRTGLYTEAFF	TGCGCCAGCAGTGACCGGACAGGGTTGTACACTGAAGCTTTCTTT
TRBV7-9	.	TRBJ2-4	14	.	CASSPDFIKNIQYF	TGTGCCAGCAGCCCAGACTTCATCAAAAACATTCAGTACTTC
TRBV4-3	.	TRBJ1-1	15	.	CASSQSIGREAEAFF	TGCGCCAGCAGCCAATCAATAGGCAGGGAGGCTGAAGCTTTCTTT
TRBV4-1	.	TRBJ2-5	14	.	CASSSTGLQETQYF	TGCGCCAGCAGCTCCACGGGGCTGCAAGAGACCCAGTACTTC
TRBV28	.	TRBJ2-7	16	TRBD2	CASSFLLAGGAYEQYF	TGTGCCAGCAGTTTCCTACTAGCGGGAGGGGCCTACGAGCAGTACTTC
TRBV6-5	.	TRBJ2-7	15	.	CASSYSDSATYEQYF	TGTGCCAGCAGTTACTCAGACAGCGCAACCTACGAGCAGTACTTC
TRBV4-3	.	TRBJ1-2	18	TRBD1	CASSQDPGTERRSYGYTF	TGCGCCAGCAGCCAGGATCCCGGGACAGAGAGGAGAAGCTATGGCTACACCTTC
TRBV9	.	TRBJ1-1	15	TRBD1	CASSLGGRANTEAFF	TGTGCCAGCAGCCTAGGGGGCAGGGCGAACACTGAAGCTTTCTTT
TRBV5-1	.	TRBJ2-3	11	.	CASSVEDTQYF	TGCGCCAGCAGCGTCGAGGATACGCAGTATTTT
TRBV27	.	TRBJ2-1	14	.	CASTIRAQSNEQFF	TGTGCCAGCACTATAAGAGCCCAGTCCAATGAGCAGTTCTTC
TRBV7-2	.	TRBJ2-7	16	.	CASSSFPRGQGYEQYF	TGTGCCAGCAGCTCCTTCCCGAGGGGTCAAGGGTACGAGCAGTACTTC
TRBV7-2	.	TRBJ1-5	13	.	CASSVRGDQPQHF	TGTGCCAGCAGCGTACGCGGCGATCAGCCCCAGCATTTT
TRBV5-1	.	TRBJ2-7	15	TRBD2	CASSWGTSGRYEQYF	TGCGCCAGCAGTTGGGGGACTAGCGGGAGGTACGAGCAGTACTTC
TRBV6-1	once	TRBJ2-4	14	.	CASTAGTTIYIQYF	TGTGCCAGCACCGCCGGGACCACCATTTACATTCAGTACTTC
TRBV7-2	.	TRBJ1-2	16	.	CASSLATQPAAYGYTF	TGTGCCAGCAGCTTAGCTACGCAGCCGGCTGCCTATGGCTACACCTTC
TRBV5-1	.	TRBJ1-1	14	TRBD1	CASSLGTEGTEAFF	TGCGCCAGCAGCCTTGGGACAGAGGGGACTGAAGCTTTCTTT
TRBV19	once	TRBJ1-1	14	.	CAVNPLDRWTEAFF	TGTGCCGTAAACCCACTCGATCGGTGGACTGAAGCTTTCTTT
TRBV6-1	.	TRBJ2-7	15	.	CASSELRGASYEQYF	TGTGCCAGCAGTGAACTCCGGGGGGCGTCCTACGAGCAGTACTTC
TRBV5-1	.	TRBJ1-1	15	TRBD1	CASSSWTGLSTEAFF	TGCGCCAGCAGCTCGTGGACAGGGCTGAGCACTGAAGCTTTCTTT
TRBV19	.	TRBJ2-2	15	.	CASSIRLPNTGELFF	TGTGCCAGTAGTATTAGACTACCGAACACCGGGGAGCTGTTTTTT
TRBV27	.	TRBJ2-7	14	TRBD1	CASSRQGITYEQYF	TGTGCCAGCAGCAGACAGGGGATTACCTACGAGCAGTACTTC
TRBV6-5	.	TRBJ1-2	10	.	CASRNYGYTF	TGTGCCAGCAGGAACTATGGCTACACCTTC
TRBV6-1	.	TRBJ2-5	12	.	CASSLAGETQYF	TGTGCCAGCTCCTTGGCGGGAGAGACCCAGTACTTC
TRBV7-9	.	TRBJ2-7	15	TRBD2	CASSLARGARHEQYF	TGTGCCAGCAGCTTAGCGCGGGGGGCCCGACACGAGCAGTACTTC
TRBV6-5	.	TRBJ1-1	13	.	CASRGRLNTEAFF	TGTGCCAGCAGGGGAAGACTCAACACTGAAGCTTTCTTT